Below, 13 T cell receptor beta chains from the same sample are listed, as sequenced in a study of post-analysis software for immune sequencing data. Their antigen targets remain unknown. General observations from the study: Comparison of patients with controls showed five TRBV segments more frequent in patients, TRBV5-6, TRBV5-1 and TRBV20-1 among them.

Prepared TCR beta cDNA libraries contained unique molecular identifiers. TCRdb redid the calling of the PCR reads with MiXCR, one entry per CDR3 protein. The sample consists of 380,000 or so distinct CDR3 sequences, less than 40% of them appearing once. The sequenced sample consisted of blood. Receptors were obtained from a girl between 10 and 17 years old with multiple sclerosis.

This clonotype was counted only a few times. The rearrangement joins TRBV5-5 to TRBJ2-3, with 7 bases lining up with TRBD2. CDR1 and CDR2 from the germline V gene are SGHKS and YYEKEE (reference sequence). The CDR3 consists of 14 residues. The V gene end was trimmed by 3 bases and the J gene end by 4 bases; junction bases not matched to a gene: 5. The CDR3 coding sequence is TGTGCCAGCAGCTCAGGGAGGGAGGCAGATACGCAGTATTTT. Translating it yields CASSSGREADTQYF.

The gene calls are TRBV12-3 or TRBV12-4 and TRBJ2-1; 11 bases line up with TRBD2. CDR3 size: 17 residues. V lost 2 bases, J lost 8 bases, and 11 bases stayed unmatched. The CDR3 DNA sequence: TGTGCCAGCAGTTTATTAGAGGGACTAGCGGCTGACGATGAGCAGTTCTTC. It encodes CASSLLEGLAADDEQFF.

This clonotype turned up a few times. The J gene is TRBJ2-3, the V gene TRBV29-1; D gene uncertain. This CDR3 is 15 amino acids long. Per germline, CDR1 SQVTM and CDR2 ANQGSEA. V was clipped by 4 bases and J by 3 bases, with 17 bases between them. CDR3 amino acids: CSVVDRPPRTDTQYF. The CDR3, as DNA: TGCAGCGTTGTCGATAGGCCACCTCGGACAGATACGCAGTATTTT.

This clonotype was seen more than once but under ten times. The rearrangement links TRBV7-3 to TRBJ2-5; TRBD1 aligns across 10 bases. CDR3 length: 15 amino acids. With V trimmed by 5 bases and J by 11 bases, 14 bases remained unmatched. CDR1 SGHTA and CDR2 FQGTGA come from the germline V gene. The CDR3 sequence: CASSRRGQGLNEQYF. The CDR3 nucleotides read TGTGCCAGCAGCCGTCGGGGACAGGGGCTCAATGAGCAGTACTTC. The whole variable domain, filled in from reference TRBV7-3 and TRBJ2-5, reads GAGVSQTPSNKVTEKGKYVELRCDPISGHTALYWYRQSLGQGPEFLIYFQGTGAADDSGLPNDRFFAVRPEGSVSTLKIQRTERGDSAVYLCASSRRGQGLNEQYFGPGTRLLVL.

The chain uses TRBV27 and TRBJ1-5; D not certain. The V gene's germline CDR1 is MNHEY and CDR2 SMNVEV (reference sequence). The CDR3 totals 12 residues. The ends were cut back, 1 base at V and 6 bases at J, with 4 bases in the middle. In DNA, the CDR3 is TGTGCCAGCAGTTTATTAGGTCAGCCCCAGCATTTT. This translates into CASSLLGQPQHF.

This clonotype showed up just a few times. CDR3 nucleotide sequence: TGTGCCAGCAGCTTTCCTTATCTAGGAAATGAGCAGTTCTTC. It translates to CASSFPYLGNEQFF. V is TRBV7-8 and J is TRBJ2-1, with unresolved D. V was cut by 3 bases and J by 7 bases, with 13 bases left in between. CDR1 and CDR2 from the germline V gene are SGHVS and FQNEAQ. This CDR3 has 14 amino acids.

This chain joins TRBV29-1 and TRBJ2-3, with 11 positions matching TRBD1. With 6 bases clipped from V and 6 bases from J, the junction kept 8 bases outside the gene matches. The CDR3 contains 14 residues. CDR1 SQVTM and CDR2 ANQGSEA come from the germline V gene. This chain's CDR3 is CSVRGQGEWDTQYF. CDR3 nucleotides: TGCAGCGTGAGGGGACAGGGGGAGTGGGATACGCAGTATTTT.

The chain is built from TRBV7-8 and TRBJ1-4, with TRBD1 identical over 9 bases. Unmatched junction bases numbered 2, after V lost 4 bases and J lost 2 bases. The CDR3 contains 15 residues. Germline CDR1 and CDR2: SGHVS and FQNEAQ. The CDR3 nucleotides read TGTGCCAGCAGCTGGGGACAGGGCACTAATGAAAAACTGTTTTTT. This sequence encodes CASSWGQGTNEKLFF. Using reference TRBV7-8 and TRBJ1-4 for the parts outside the CDR3, the full variable domain is GAGVSQSPRYKVAKRGQDVALRCDPISGHVSLFWYQQALGQGPEFLTYFQNEAQLDKSGLPSDRFFAERPEGSVSTLKIQRTQQEDSAVYLCASSWGQGTNEKLFFGSGTQLSVL.

This rearrangement joins TRBV5-1 to TRBJ1-5; D uncertain. CDR3 length: 13 amino acids. V lost 4 bases and J lost 4, with 9 bases in between. Germline values: CDR1 SGHRS, CDR2 YFSETQ. CDR3 loop: CASSPGSNQPQHF. The CDR3 nucleotides read TGCGCCAGCAGCCCCGGGTCAAATCAGCCCCAGCATTTT.

This clonotype appeared a few times. The chain links TRBV12-3 or TRBV12-4 to TRBJ1-4; D ambiguous. The CDR3 sequence is 14 residues long. V was clipped by 6 bases and J by 4 bases, with 12 bases between them. The CDR3 nucleotides read TGTGCCAGCAGCCGTCGGGCTCTTAATGAAAAACTGTTTTTT. Translated, it gives CASSRRALNEKLFF.

This chain uses TRBV9 with TRBJ1-5; 8 positions agree with TRBD1. The CDR3 spans 14 residues. With 3 bases clipped from V and 6 bases from J, the junction kept 5 bases outside the gene matches. CDR1 SGDLS and CDR2 YYNGEE come from the germline V gene. This CDR3 reads CASSANTGGQPQHF. CDR3 DNA: TGTGCCAGCAGCGCAAATACAGGGGGTCAGCCCCAGCATTTT.

The table lists this clonotype with a few counts. This chain links TRBV20-1 with TRBJ2-7; 7 positions match TRBD1. The junction had 4 bases not matched to a gene; V was cut back by 5 bases and J by 3 bases. Germline V gene data show CDR1 as DFQATT and CDR2 as SNEGSKA (reference sequence). This CDR3 contains 12 residues. As DNA, the CDR3 is TGCAGTGCTCCCCGGACAGGCTACGAGCAGTACTTC. It is translated as CSAPRTGYEQYF.

In the case of this clonotype: Without the conserved terminal phenylalanine or tryptophan, this CDR3 likely stems from a read error. J is TRBJ2-1 and V is TRBV12-5; 11 bases align to TRBD2. The CDR3 contains 15 residues. With V trimmed by 1 base and J by 4 bases, 0 bases remained unmatched. Germline CDR1 is LGHNT and CDR2 is FRNRAP. CDR3 in amino acids: CASGLGLAGYNEQFC. CDR3 in DNA: TGTGCTAGTGGTTTGGGACTAGCGGGGTACAATGAGCAGTTCTGC.